The source of this T cell receptor beta chain is a study of blood T cell repertoires in COVID-19. Study as a whole: Sources were T cells, B-cell-depleted T cells, or PBMCs; the material itself was cDNA or gDNA.

The method was immunoSEQ multiplex PCR; TCRdb's version includes in-frame clones alone and lacks a portion of them. The profile shows some 240,000 clones, nearly 90% of them singletons. Looked up from germline, CDR1 is MNHEY and CDR2 is SMNVEV (reference sequence). The CDR3 consists of 14 residues. V trimming: 4 bases; J trimming: 5 bases; junction bases outside the gene matches: 5. Sequenced material: peripheral blood. This receptor was identified in a woman in her sixties with COVID-19, enrolled during active disease. This rearrangement joins TRBV27 to TRBJ2-7; TRBD1 agrees at 10 bases. This CDR3 reads CASSYGQGVHEQYF. The DNA of the CDR3 is TGTGCCAGCAGTTATGGACAGGGGGTACACGAGCAGTACTTC.